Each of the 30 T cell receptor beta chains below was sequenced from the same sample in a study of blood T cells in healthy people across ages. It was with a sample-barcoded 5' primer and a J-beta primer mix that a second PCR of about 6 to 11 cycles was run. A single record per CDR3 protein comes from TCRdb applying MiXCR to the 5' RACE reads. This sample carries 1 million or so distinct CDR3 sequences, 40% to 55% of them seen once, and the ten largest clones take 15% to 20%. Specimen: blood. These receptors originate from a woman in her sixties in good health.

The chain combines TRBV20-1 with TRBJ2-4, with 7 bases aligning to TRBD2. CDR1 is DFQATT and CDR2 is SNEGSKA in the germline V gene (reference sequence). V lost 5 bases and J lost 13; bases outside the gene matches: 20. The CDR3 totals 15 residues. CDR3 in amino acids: CSALVATSLGNEQYF. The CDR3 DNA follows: TGCAGTGCTCTAGTCGCGACTAGCTTAGGCAATGAGCAGTACTTC.

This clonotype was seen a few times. CDR3 region: CAIKLTGGGDTQYF. The CDR3 bases are TGTGCCATCAAATTGACAGGAGGTGGAGATACGCAGTATTTT. The V gene is TRBV10-3, the J gene TRBJ2-3; TRBD1 might be the D (6 bases). The length of the CDR3 is 14 residues. The V end was cut by 7 bases, the J end by 5 bases, with 16 bases between. CDR1 and CDR2 from the germline V gene are ENHRY and SYGVKD.

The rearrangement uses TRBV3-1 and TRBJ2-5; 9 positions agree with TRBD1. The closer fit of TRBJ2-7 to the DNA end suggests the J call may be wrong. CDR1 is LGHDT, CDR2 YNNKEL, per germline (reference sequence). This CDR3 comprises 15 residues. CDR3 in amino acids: CASSPLGTGFVEQYF. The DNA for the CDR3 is TGTGCCAGCAGCCCCCTTGGGACAGGGTTTGTCGAGCAGTACTTC.

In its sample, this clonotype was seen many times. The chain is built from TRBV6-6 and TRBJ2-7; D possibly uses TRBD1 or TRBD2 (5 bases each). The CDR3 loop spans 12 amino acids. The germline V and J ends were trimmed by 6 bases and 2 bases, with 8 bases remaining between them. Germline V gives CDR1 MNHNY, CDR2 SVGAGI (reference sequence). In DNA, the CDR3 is TGTGCCAGCAGACCGGGGCCCTACGAGCAGTACTTC. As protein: CASRPGPYEQYF.

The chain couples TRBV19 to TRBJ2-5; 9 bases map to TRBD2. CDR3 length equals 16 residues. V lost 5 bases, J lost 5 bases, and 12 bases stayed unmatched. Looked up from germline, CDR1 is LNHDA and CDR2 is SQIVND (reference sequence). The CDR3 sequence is CASSVEAGGGHETQYF. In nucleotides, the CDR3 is TGTGCCAGTAGTGTTGAAGCGGGAGGAGGGCACGAGACCCAGTACTTC. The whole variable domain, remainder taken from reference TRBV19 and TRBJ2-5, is DGGITQSPKYLFRKEGQNVTLSCEQNLNHDAMYWYRQDPGQGLRLIYYSQIVNDFQKGDIAEGYSVSREKKESFPLTVTSAQKNPTAFYLCASSVEAGGGHETQYFGPGTRLLVL.

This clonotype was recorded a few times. The CDR3 DNA reads TGTGCTAGTGGTTTGGGTGGCTCCCGGGGGGCGAGCTATGGCTACACCTTC. This gives the protein CASGLGGSRGASYGYTF. V is TRBV12-5 and J is TRBJ1-2; TRBD1 is a possible D gene (6 bases). The germline V gene encodes CDR1 LGHNT and CDR2 FRNRAP. The CDR3 sequence is 17 residues long. Between the trimmed V and J ends, which lost 1 base and 4 bases, there was a span of 19 bases. Full variable domain (remainder filled in from reference TRBV12-5 and TRBJ1-2): DARVTQTPRHKVTEMGQEVTMRCQPILGHNTVFWYRQTMMQGLELLAYFRNRAPLDDSGMPKDRFSAEMPDATLATLKIQPSEPRDSAVYFCASGLGGSRGASYGYTFGSGTRLTVV.

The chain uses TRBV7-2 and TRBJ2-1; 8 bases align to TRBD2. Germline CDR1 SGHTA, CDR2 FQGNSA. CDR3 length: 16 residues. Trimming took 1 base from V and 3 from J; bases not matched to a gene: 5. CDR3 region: CASSLEGSGDYNEQFF. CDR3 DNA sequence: TGTGCCAGCAGCTTAGAGGGTAGCGGGGACTACAATGAGCAGTTCTTC.

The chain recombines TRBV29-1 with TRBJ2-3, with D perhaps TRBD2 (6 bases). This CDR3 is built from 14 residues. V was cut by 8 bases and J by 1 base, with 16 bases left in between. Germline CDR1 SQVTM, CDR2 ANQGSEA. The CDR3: CSLRLGGRTDTQYF. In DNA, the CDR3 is TGCAGCCTCCGACTAGGAGGGCGCACAGATACGCAGTATTTT.

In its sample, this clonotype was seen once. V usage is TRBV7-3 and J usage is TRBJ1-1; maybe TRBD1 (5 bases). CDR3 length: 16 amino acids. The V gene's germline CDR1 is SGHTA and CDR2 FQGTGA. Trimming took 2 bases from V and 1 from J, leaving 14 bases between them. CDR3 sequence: CASSLGWETANTEAFF. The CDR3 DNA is TGTGCCAGCAGCTTAGGATGGGAGACAGCGAACACTGAAGCTTTCTTT.

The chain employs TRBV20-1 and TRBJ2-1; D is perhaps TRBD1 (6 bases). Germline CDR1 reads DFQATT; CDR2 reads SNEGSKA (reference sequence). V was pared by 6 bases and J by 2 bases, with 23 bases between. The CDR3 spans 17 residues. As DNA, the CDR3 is TGCAGTGCACCAGAGGGGCTCGCGGACAGACCCTACAATGAGCAGTTCTTC. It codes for CSAPEGLADRPYNEQFF.

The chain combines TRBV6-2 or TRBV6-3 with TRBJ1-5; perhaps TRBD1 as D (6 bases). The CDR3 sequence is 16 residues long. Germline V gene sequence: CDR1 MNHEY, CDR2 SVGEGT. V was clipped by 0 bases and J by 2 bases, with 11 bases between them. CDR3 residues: CASSYSSGVGNQPQHF. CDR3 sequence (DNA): TGTGCCAGCAGTTACTCGTCAGGGGTTGGCAATCAGCCCCAGCATTTT.

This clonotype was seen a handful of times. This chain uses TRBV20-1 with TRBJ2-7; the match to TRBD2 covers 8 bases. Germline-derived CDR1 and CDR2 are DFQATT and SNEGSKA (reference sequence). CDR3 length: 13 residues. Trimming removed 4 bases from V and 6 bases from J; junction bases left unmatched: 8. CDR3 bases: TGCAGTGCTAAAACTCCTACTAGCGGCGAGCAGTACTTC. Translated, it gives CSAKTPTSGEQYF.

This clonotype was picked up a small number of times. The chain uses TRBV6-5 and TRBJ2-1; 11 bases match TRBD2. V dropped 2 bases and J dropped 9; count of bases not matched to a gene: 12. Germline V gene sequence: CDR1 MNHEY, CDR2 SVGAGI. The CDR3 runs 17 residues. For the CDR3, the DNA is TGTGCCAGCAGTTACGGGTGGGAAACTAGCGGGAGCCGTGAGCAGTTCTTC. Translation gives CASSYGWETSGSREQFF.

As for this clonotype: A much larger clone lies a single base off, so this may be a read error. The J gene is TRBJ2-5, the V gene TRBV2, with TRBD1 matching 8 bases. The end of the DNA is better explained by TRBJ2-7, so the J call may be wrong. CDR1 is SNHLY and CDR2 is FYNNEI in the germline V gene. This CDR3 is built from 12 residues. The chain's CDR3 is CASTGQDYEQYF. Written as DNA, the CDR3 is TGTGCCAGCACGGGACAGGACTACGAGCAGTACTTC.

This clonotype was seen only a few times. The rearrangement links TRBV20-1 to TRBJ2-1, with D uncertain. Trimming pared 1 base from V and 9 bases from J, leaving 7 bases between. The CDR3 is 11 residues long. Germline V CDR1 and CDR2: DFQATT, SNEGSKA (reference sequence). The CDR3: CSARAVSEQFF. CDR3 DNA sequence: TGCAGTGCTAGAGCGGTCTCTGAGCAGTTCTTC.

This CDR3 reads CASGRTANEKLFF. CDR3 coding DNA: TGTGCCAGCGGGCGGACAGCTAATGAAAAACTGTTTTTT. The chain joins TRBV6-5 to TRBJ1-4; possibly TRBD1 for D (6 bases). This CDR3 has 13 residues. Trimming pared 8 bases from V and 3 bases from J, leaving 10 bases between. Germline values: CDR1 MNHEY, CDR2 SVGAGI.

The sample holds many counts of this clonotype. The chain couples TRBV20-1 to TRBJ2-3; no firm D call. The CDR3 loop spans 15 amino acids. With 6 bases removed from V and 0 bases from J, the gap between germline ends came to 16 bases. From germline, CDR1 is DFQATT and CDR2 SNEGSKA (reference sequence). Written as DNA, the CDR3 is TGCAGTGCCGCGCGGCTAGATGTTAGCACAGATACGCAGTATTTT. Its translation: CSAARLDVSTDTQYF.

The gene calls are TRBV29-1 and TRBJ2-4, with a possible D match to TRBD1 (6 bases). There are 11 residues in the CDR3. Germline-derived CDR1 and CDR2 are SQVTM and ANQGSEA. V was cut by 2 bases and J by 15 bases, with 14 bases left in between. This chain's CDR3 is CSVESLGASYF. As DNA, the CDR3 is TGCAGCGTTGAAAGTCTGGGGGCTTCGTACTTC.

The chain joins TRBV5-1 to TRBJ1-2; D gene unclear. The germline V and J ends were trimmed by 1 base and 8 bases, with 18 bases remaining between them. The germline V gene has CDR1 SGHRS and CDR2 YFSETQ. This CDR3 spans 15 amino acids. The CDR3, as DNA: TGCGCCAGCAGCTTGAGTATGGAAGTAGGTGTGGGCTACACCTTC. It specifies CASSLSMEVGVGYTF.

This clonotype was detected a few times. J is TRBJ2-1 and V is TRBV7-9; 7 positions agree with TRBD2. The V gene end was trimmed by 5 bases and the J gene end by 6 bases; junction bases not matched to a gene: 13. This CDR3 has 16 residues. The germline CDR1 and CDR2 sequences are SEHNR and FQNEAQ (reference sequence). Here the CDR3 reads CASSTDRDYRINEQFF. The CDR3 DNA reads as TGTGCCAGCAGCACCGACCGGGACTATAGGATCAATGAGCAGTTCTTC.

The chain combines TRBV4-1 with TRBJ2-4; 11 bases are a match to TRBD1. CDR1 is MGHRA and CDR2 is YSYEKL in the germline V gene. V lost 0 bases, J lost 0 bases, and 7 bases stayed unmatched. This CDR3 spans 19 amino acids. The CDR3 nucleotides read TGCGCCAGCAGCCAAGATTTGGGACAGGGGGTCTTAGCCAAAAACATTCAGTACTTC. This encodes CASSQDLGQGVLAKNIQYF.

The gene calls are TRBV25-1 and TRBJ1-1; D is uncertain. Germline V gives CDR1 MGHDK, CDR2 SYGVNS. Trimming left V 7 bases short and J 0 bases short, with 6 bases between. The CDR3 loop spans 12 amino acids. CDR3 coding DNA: TGTGCCAGCACCGACCTGAACACTGAAGCTTTCTTT. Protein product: CASTDLNTEAFF.

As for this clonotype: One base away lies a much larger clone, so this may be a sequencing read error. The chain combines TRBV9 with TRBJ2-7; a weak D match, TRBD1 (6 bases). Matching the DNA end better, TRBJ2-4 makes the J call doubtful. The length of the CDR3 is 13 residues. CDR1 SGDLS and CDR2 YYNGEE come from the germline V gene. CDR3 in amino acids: CASFPGTSNIQYF. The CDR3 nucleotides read TGTGCCAGCTTCCCCGGGACATCAAACATTCAGTACTTC.

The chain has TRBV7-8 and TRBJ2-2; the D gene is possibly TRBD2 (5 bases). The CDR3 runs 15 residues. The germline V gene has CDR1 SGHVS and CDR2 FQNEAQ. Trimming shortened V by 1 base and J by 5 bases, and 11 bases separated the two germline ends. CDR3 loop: CASSLEGPGTGELFF. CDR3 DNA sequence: TGTGCCAGCAGCTTAGAAGGCCCGGGGACCGGGGAGCTGTTTTTT.

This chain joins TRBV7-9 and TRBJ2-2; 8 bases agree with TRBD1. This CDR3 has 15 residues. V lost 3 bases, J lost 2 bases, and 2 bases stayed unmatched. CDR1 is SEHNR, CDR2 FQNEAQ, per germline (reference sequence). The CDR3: CASSFGTGNTGELFF. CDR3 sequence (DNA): TGTGCCAGCAGCTTTGGGACAGGCAACACCGGGGAGCTGTTTTTT.

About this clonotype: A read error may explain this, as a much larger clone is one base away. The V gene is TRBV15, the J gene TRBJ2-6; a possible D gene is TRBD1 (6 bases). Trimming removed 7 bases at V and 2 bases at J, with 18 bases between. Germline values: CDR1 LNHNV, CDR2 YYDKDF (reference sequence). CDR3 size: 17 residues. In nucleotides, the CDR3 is TGTGCCACCAACACCGGACACAGGGTCGCTGGGGCCAACGTCCTGACTTTC. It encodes CATNTGHRVAGANVLTF.

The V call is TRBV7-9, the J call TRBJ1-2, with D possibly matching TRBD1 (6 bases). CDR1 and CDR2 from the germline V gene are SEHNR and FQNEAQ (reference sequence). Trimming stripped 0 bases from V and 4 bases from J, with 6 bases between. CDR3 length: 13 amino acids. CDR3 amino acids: CASSLAQGYGYTF. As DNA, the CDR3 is TGTGCCAGCAGCTTAGCACAGGGCTATGGCTACACCTTC.

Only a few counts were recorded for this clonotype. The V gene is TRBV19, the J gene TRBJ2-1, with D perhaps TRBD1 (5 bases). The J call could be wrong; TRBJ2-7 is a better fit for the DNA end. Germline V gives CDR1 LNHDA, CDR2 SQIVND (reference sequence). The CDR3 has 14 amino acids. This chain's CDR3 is CASSTGHPYNEQYF. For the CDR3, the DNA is TGTGCCAGTAGTACCGGACATCCCTACAATGAGCAGTACTTC.

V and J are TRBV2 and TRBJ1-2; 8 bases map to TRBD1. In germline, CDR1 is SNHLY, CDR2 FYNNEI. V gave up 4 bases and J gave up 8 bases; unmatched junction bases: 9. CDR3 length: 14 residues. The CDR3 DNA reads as TGTGCCAGCAGTGTTTTGTCAGGGGGCAAAGGCTACACCTTC. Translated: CASSVLSGGKGYTF.

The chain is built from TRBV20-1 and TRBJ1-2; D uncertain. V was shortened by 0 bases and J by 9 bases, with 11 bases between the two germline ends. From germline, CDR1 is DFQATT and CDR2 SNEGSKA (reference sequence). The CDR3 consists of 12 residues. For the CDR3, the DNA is TGCAGTGCTAGAGAAGCTTGGGATAGCTACACCTTC. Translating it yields CSAREAWDSYTF.